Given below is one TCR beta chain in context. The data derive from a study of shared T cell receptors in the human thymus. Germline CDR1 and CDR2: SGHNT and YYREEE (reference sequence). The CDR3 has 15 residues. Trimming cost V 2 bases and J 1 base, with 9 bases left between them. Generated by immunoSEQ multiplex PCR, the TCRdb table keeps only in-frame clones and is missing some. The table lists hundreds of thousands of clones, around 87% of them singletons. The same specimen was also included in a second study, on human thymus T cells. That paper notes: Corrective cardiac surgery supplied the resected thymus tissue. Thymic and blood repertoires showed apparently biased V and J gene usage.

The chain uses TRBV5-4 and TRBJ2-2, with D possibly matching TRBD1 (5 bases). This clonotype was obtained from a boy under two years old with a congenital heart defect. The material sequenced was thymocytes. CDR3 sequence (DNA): TGTGCCAGCAGCTTTAGGACATGGAACACCGGGGAGCTGTTTTTT. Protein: CASSFRTWNTGELFF.